This T cell receptor (beta chain) came from a study of T cells in Graves' hyperthyroidism and ophthalmopathy. Across 18 months, stable Graves' hyperthyroidism was marked by no progression to ophthalmopathy. The CDR3 loop spans 16 amino acids. Germline V gene data show CDR1 as LGHNA and CDR2 as YSLEER. Trimming took 3 bases from V and 2 from J; bases not matched to a gene: 8. What was amplified from RNA transcripts were TCR beta CDR3 regions. TCR CDR3 regions were first amplified by RT-PCR with HTBI primers. TCRdb recomputed calls from the multiplex PCR reads with MiXCR, one row per CDR3 protein. The data show more than 75,000 distinct CDR3 sequences, with about half seen just once and around 29% held by the top ten.

The sequenced sample was blood. The TCR was taken from a woman aged 40 to 49 with Graves' hyperthyroidism. The chain recombines TRBV4-3 with TRBJ2-7; TRBD1 agrees at 9 bases. CDR3 nucleotides: TGCGCCAGCAGCCAGGGGACAGGGCCATCGACCTACGAGCAGTACTTC. This codes for CASSQGTGPSTYEQYF.